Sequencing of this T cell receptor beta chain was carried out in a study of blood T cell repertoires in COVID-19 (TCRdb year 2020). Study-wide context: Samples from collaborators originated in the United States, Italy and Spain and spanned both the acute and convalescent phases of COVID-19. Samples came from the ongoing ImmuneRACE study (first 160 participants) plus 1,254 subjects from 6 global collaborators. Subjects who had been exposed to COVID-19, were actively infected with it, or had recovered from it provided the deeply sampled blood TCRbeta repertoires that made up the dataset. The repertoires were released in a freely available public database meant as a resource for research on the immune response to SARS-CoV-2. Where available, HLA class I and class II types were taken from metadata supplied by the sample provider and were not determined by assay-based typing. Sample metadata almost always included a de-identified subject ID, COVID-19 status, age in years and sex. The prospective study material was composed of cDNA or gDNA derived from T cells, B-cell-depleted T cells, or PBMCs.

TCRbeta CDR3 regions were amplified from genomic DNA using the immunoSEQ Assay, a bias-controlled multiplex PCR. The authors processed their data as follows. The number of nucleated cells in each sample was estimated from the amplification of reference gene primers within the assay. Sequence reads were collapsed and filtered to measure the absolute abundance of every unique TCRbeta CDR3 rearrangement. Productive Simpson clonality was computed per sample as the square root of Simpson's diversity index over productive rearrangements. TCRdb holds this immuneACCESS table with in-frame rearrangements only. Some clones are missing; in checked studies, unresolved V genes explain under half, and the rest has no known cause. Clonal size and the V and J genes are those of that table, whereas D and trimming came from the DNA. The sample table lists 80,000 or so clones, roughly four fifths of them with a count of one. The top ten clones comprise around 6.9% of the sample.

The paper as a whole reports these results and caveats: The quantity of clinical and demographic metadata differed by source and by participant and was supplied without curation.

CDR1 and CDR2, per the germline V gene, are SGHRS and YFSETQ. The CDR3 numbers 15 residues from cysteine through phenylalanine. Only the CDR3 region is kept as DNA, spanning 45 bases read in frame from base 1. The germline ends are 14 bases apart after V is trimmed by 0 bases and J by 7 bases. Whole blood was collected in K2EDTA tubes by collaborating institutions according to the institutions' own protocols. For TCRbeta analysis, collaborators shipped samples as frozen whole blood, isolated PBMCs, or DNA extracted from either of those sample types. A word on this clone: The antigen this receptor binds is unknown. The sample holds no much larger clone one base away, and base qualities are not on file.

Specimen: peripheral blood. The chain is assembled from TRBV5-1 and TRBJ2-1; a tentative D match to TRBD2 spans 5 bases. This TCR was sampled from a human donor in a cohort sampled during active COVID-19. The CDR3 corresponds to CASSLAPPSRNEQFF. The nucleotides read TGCGCCAGCAGCTTGGCCCCCCCTAGCAGGAATGAGCAGTTCTTC.